This TCR beta chain was found in a study of T cell responses to AZD1222 COVID-19 vaccine. Findings and caveats of the study: Spike-spanning, vaccine-associated CD4 TCRs were dominant at 160-218 and 743-854. Repertoire collection took place solely once the T cell response had peaked. Two AZD1222 administrations were followed by greater Spike-specific TCR breadth and depth. Seropositivity was recorded at baseline in only 6 or 7 AZD1222 recipients.

Assay: immunoSEQ multiplex PCR; the TCRdb copy retains only in-frame clones and omits some. Of some 200,000 clones in the sample, roughly 92% were seen once. In regard to this clone: Its antigen is currently unknown.

The origin of this receptor is an adult who received the AZD1222 COVID-19 vaccine. The source material was peripheral blood, sampled 28 days after the second AZD1222 dose.

The CDR3 nucleotides are TGTGCCAGCAGTTCCTACGGGGCCAGAACAGATACGCAGTATTTT. Amino acid sequence: CASSSYGARTDTQYF. The chain carries TRBV5-4 and TRBJ2-3; TRBD1 or TRBD2 may be the D gene (5 bases each). This CDR3 has 15 amino acids. Per the germline V gene, CDR1 is SGHNT and CDR2 is YYREEE (reference sequence). V lost 5 bases and J lost 3, with 16 bases in between.